A single sample is the source of the 20 T cell receptor beta chains below, sequenced in a study of response to subunit inactivated influenza vaccine. In TCRdb, the RT-PCR reads were re-called with MiXCR into one record per CDR3 protein. The repertoire has around 570,000 distinct CDR3 sequences, around 11% of them found once; the top ten carry 9.5% to 11%. The same sample was also studied in work on T cells expressing NK-cell markers. That paper states: Making the TCR beta cDNA relied on 5'RACE template switching with UMIs.

The material sequenced was PBMCs from blood, taken on the day of vaccination. Every receptor here comes from a man between 50 and 59 years old who received an inactivated influenza vaccine.

J is TRBJ2-7 and V is TRBV3-1, with D possibly matching TRBD1 (6 bases). Germline loops: CDR1 LGHDT, CDR2 YNNKEL (reference sequence). The CDR3 is 15 amino acids. Trimming took 1 base from V and 2 from J, leaving 12 bases between them. The CDR3 DNA reads TGTGCCAGCAGCCAAGGTACTAGGGGGACCTACGAGCAGTACTTC. Encoded protein: CASSQGTRGTYEQYF.

The chain joins TRBV11-2 to TRBJ2-1, with 8 bases that match TRBD1. The germline CDR1 and CDR2 sequences are SGHAT and FQNNGV. The trim removed 5 bases at V and 5 bases at J, leaving 14 bases unmatched. This CDR3 comprises 17 residues. The CDR3 here is CASSHHPMTGADNEQFF. In DNA form, the CDR3 reads TGTGCCAGCAGCCACCATCCAATGACAGGGGCTGACAATGAGCAGTTCTTC.

This chain links TRBV7-2 with TRBJ2-3; D not resolved. CDR3 length equals 16 residues. In germline, CDR1 is SGHTA, CDR2 FQGNSA. Trimming removed 0 bases from V and 0 bases from J, with 10 bases in between. This CDR3 is CASSLAVWASTDTQYF. The CDR3 bases are TGTGCCAGCAGCTTAGCGGTGTGGGCCAGCACAGATACGCAGTATTTT. The variable domain in full, completed from reference TRBV7-2 and TRBJ2-3, reads GAGVSQSPSNKVTEKGKDVELRCDPISGHTALYWYRQSLGQGLEFLIYFQGNSAPDKSGLPSDRFSAERTGGSVSTLTIQRTQQEDSAVYLCASSLAVWASTDTQYFGPGTRLTVL.

This clonotype was found many times. This chain links TRBV18 with TRBJ2-7, with TRBD2 matching 13 bases. In germline, CDR1 is KGHSH, CDR2 LQKENI. The ends lost 8 bases at V and 5 bases at J; junction bases unmatched: 6. This CDR3 is 14 amino acids long. The DNA of the CDR3 is TGTGCCAGCAGTCTCGGACTAGCGGGAGACGAGCAGTACTTC. Protein product: CASSLGLAGDEQYF.

This clonotype was seen repeatedly, ten times or more. The J gene is TRBJ2-1, the V gene TRBV27, with TRBD2 matching 9 bases. Germline-derived CDR1 and CDR2 are MNHEY and SMNVEV (reference sequence). The CDR3 runs 16 residues. V dropped 5 bases and J dropped 6; count of bases not matched to a gene: 11. The CDR3 region is CASSPILLAGSNEQFF. For the CDR3, the DNA is TGTGCCAGCAGTCCGATACTACTAGCGGGCTCCAATGAGCAGTTCTTC.

The rearrangement joins TRBV12-3 or TRBV12-4 to TRBJ2-2; D unresolved. The CDR3 spans 14 residues. The germline V and J ends were trimmed by 5 bases and 1 base, with 8 bases remaining between them. The CDR3 loop is CASSILQNTGELFF. The CDR3 DNA reads as TGTGCCAGCAGTATACTACAGAACACCGGGGAGCTGTTTTTT.

This clonotype was seen a few times. This rearrangement joins TRBV12-3 or TRBV12-4 to TRBJ2-2; D possibly corresponds to TRBD1 (6 bases). V was shortened by 6 bases and J by 5 bases, with 13 bases between the two germline ends. The CDR3 spans 14 residues. DNA of the CDR3: TGTGCCAGCAGGATAGGACAGAGAACCGGGGAGCTGTTTTTT. Translated: CASRIGQRTGELFF.

In this sample, this clonotype turned up a few times. The chain is built from TRBV14 and TRBJ1-1; D is uncertain. Germline CDR1 reads SGHDN; CDR2 reads FVKESK. This CDR3 is built from 13 residues. V shed 0 bases and J shed 5 bases, with 7 bases lying between them. The CDR3 region is CASSQDLVTEAFF. The CDR3 DNA reads TGTGCCAGCAGCCAAGATCTAGTGACTGAAGCTTTCTTT.

In DNA, the CDR3 is TGTGCCAGCAGTTTATTAGGGACCGAGACCCAGTACTTC. This codes for CASSLLGTETQYF. This sequence joins TRBV12-3 or TRBV12-4 and TRBJ2-5; perhaps D is TRBD1 or TRBD2 (5 bases each). V was pared by 2 bases and J by 5 bases, with 9 bases between. This CDR3 has 13 amino acids.

The chain joins TRBV4-3 to TRBJ2-1, with TRBD2 identical over 8 bases. CDR3 size: 18 residues. The V gene end was trimmed by 4 bases and the J gene end by 9 bases; junction bases not matched to a gene: 20. From germline, CDR1 is LGHNA and CDR2 YSLEER. CDR3 bases: TGCGCCAGCAGCCTCACCGCGGTTGGGACTAGGGTCGGTATTGAGCAGTTCTTC. It codes for CASSLTAVGTRVGIEQFF.

This clonotype was seen repeatedly, ten times or more. This rearrangement joins TRBV10-3 to TRBJ2-1; no clear D gene. Trimming took off 4 bases at V and 0 bases at J, with 7 bases between the two ends. The CDR3 is 14 amino acids. Germline CDR1 ENHRY, CDR2 SYGVKD. The DNA of the CDR3 is TGTGCCATCAGTGGTACGAGCTCCTACAATGAGCAGTTCTTC. Its translation is CAISGTSSYNEQFF.

Only a few counts were recorded for this clonotype. The chain links TRBV10-3 to TRBJ2-2; D call uncertain. The V and J ends lost 4 bases and 1 base respectively, with 13 bases between them. Germline V gives CDR1 ENHRY, CDR2 SYGVKD. CDR3 length: 16 residues. The CDR3 loop reads CAISGALLKNTGELFF. The CDR3 nucleotides are TGTGCCATCAGTGGGGCCCTCCTTAAGAACACCGGGGAGCTGTTTTTT.

This clonotype was detected many times. The rearrangement joins TRBV27 to TRBJ2-3; 10 positions agree with TRBD2. The germline V gene has CDR1 MNHEY and CDR2 SMNVEV (reference sequence). CDR3 size: 20 residues. The V and J ends lost 6 bases and 4 bases, in that order; junction bases with no gene match: 22. CDR3 sequence (DNA): TGTGCCAGCAGCCGACGGACTAGCGGAGGGAACTTCGTGATCTCAGATACGCAGTATTTT. It specifies CASSRRTSGGNFVISDTQYF.

This clonotype was picked up many times. The chain is built from TRBV7-2 and TRBJ1-2; D ambiguous. The germline V gene has CDR1 SGHTA and CDR2 FQGNSA. The CDR3 is 12 residues long. V lost 5 bases and J 5 bases, leaving 9 bases between the germline ends. This chain's CDR3 is CASSLGMYGYTF. The CDR3 DNA reads as TGTGCCAGCAGCCTGGGGATGTATGGCTACACCTTC.

The CDR3 loop reads CATSRDGSTDTQYF. The CDR3 DNA is TGTGCCACCAGCAGAGATGGCAGCACAGATACGCAGTATTTT. This chain joins TRBV15 and TRBJ2-3; D remains unclear. V lost 0 bases to trimming and J lost 0 bases, with 4 bases between them. This CDR3 is 14 amino acids long. The germline V gene encodes CDR1 LNHNV and CDR2 YYDKDF (reference sequence).

This clonotype has ten or more counts. The chain uses TRBV25-1 and TRBJ1-5, with D maybe TRBD1 (5 bases). CDR1 and CDR2 (germline): MGHDK, SYGVNS. The CDR3 spans 12 residues. Trimming pared 6 bases from V and 4 bases from J, leaving 7 bases between. The CDR3 bases are TGTGCCAGCAGCGAGGGGAATCAGCCCCAGCATTTT. This sequence encodes CASSEGNQPQHF.

This chain joins TRBV15 and TRBJ2-1; 14 nucleotides agree with TRBD2. This CDR3 has 15 residues. CDR1 is LNHNV, CDR2 YYDKDF, per germline (reference sequence). Trimming cost V 7 bases and J 6 bases; bases outside gene matches: 5. In DNA form, the CDR3 reads TGTGCCACCACTCTGGGACTAGCGGGAGTCAATGAGCAGTTCTTC. It is translated as CATTLGLAGVNEQFF.

The table lists this clonotype with many counts. A much larger clonotype is one base distant, so this may be a read error. This rearrangement joins TRBV29-1 to TRBJ1-1; no firm D call. Trimming took off 4 bases at V and 1 base at J, with 4 bases between the two ends. CDR3 length: 11 amino acids. Germline CDR1 is SQVTM and CDR2 is ANQGSEA. The CDR3, as DNA: TGCAGCGTTGTCAGGAACACTGAAGCTTTCTTT. Translation gives CSVVRNTEAFF.

A few counts support this clonotype. The chain uses TRBV6-2 or TRBV6-3 and TRBJ1-5, with a possible D match to TRBD1 (6 bases). CDR1 is MNHEY, CDR2 SVGEGT, per germline. This CDR3 region has 15 residues. V lost 8 bases and J lost 0, with 14 bases in between. The CDR3 protein is CASGKTGYSNQPQHF. DNA of the CDR3: TGTGCCAGCGGAAAGACAGGTTATAGCAATCAGCCCCAGCATTTT.

The chain has TRBV29-1 and TRBJ2-7; no clear D. The V end lost 7 bases, the J end lost 4 bases, and 11 bases lay between the germline ends. The CDR3 is 11 residues long. Germline V CDR1 and CDR2: SQVTM, ANQGSEA. The CDR3 coding sequence is TGCAGCGACGGACGCTGGTACGAGCAGTACTTC. Protein sequence: CSDGRWYEQYF.